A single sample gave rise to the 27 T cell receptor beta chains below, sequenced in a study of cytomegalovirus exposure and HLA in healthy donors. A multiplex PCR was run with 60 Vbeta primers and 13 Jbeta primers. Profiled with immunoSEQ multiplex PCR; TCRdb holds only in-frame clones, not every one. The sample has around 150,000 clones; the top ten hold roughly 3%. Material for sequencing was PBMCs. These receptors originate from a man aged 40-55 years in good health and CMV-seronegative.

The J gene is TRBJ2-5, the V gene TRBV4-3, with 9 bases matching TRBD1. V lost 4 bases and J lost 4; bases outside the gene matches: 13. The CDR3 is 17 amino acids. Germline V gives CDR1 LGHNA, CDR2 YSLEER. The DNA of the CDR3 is TGCGCCAGCAGCCCGACGTTGGGACAGGGTTCCCCAGAGACCCAGTACTTC. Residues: CASSPTLGQGSPETQYF.

In nucleotides, the CDR3 is TGTGCTAGTGGTTACTGGACAGGGGGCCCTAATGAAAAACTGTTTTTT. The encoded protein is CASGYWTGGPNEKLFF. The chain recombines TRBV12-5 with TRBJ1-4; the match to TRBD1 covers 11 bases. After removal of 4 bases from V and 3 bases from J, the junction contained 4 bases not matched to a gene. This CDR3 is 16 amino acids long. Looked up from germline, CDR1 is LGHNT and CDR2 is FRNRAP.

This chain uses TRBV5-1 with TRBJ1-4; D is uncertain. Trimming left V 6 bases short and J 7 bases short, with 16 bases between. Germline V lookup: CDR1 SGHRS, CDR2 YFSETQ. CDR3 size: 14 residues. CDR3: CASNDGALSEKLFF. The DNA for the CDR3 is TGCGCCAGCAATGATGGTGCGTTGAGTGAAAAACTGTTTTTT.

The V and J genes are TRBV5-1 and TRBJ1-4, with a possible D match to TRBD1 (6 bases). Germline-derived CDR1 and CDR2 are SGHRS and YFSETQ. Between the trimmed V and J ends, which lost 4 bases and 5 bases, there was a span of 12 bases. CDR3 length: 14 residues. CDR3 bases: TGCGCCAGCAGCCTGGGGACAAACAATGAAAAACTGTTTTTT. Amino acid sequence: CASSLGTNNEKLFF.

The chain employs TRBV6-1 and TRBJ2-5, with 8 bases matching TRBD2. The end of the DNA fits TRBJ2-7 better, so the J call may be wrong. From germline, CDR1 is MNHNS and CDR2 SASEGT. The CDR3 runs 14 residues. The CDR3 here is CASSRGGANYEQYF. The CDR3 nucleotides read TGTGCCAGCAGCCGGGGGGGGGCGAACTACGAGCAGTACTTC.

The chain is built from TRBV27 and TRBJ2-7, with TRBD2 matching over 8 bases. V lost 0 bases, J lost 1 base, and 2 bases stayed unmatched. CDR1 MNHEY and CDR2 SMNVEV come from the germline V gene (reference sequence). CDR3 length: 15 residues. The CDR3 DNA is TGTGCCAGCAGTTTATCACTAGCGGCGTCCTACGAGCAGTACTTC. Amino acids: CASSLSLAASYEQYF.

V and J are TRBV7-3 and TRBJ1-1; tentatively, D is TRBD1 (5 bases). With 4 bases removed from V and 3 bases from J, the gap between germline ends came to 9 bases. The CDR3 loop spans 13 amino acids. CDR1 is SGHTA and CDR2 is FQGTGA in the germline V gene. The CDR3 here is CASSSTAYTEAFF. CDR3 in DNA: TGTGCCAGCAGCTCGACAGCTTACACTGAAGCTTTCTTT.

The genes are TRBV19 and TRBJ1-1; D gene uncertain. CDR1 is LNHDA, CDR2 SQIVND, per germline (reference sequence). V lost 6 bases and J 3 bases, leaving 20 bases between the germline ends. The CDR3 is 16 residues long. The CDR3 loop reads CASSHLGSGSYTEAFF. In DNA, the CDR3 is TGTGCCAGTAGCCACTTGGGTTCGGGGTCATACACTGAAGCTTTCTTT.

CDR3 nucleotide sequence: TGCGCCAGCAGCCTGGTTCGTGATACGCAGTATTTT. Translating gives CASSLVRDTQYF. The rearrangement joins TRBV5-1 to TRBJ2-3; D is unresolved. The germline V and J ends were trimmed by 4 bases and 6 bases, with 9 bases remaining between them. Germline V gene data show CDR1 as SGHRS and CDR2 as YFSETQ. The CDR3 is made up of 12 amino acids.

CDR3: CASSPGRVQDGYTF. The CDR3 DNA sequence: TGTGCCAGCAGTCCGGGCAGGGTTCAGGATGGCTACACCTTC. The gene calls are TRBV28 and TRBJ1-2, with D perhaps matching TRBD1 (5 bases). V dropped 5 bases and J dropped 6 bases, with 16 bases sitting between them. Germline CDR1 reads MDHEN; CDR2 reads SYDVKM. The CDR3 totals 14 residues.

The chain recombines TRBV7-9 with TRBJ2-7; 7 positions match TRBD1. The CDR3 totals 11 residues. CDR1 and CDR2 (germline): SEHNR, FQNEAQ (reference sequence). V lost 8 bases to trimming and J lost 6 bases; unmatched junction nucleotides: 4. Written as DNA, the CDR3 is TGTGCCAGCTTTCACAGGGGCGAGCAGTACTTC. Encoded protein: CASFHRGEQYF.

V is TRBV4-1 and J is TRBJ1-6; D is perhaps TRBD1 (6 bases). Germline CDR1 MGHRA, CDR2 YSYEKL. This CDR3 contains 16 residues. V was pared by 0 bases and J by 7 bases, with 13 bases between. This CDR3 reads CASSQDSQGRNSPLHF. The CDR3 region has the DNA TGCGCCAGCAGCCAAGATAGTCAGGGGCGGAATTCACCCCTCCACTTT.

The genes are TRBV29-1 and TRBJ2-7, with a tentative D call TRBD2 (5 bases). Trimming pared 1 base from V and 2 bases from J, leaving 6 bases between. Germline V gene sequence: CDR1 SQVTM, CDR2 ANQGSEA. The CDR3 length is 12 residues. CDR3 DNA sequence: TGCAGCGTTGAAGGGGGAGCCTACGAGCAGTACTTC. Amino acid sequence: CSVEGGAYEQYF.

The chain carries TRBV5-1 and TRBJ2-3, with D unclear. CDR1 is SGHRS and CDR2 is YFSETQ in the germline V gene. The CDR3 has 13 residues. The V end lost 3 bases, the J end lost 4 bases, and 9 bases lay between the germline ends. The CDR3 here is CASSSDISDTQYF. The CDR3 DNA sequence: TGCGCCAGCAGCTCAGACATCTCAGATACGCAGTATTTT.

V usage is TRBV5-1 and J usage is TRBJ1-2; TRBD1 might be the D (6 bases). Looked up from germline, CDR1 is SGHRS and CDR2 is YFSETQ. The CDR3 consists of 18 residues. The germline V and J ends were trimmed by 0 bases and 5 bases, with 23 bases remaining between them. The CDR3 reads CASSLGLPGTEGVYGYTF. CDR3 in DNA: TGCGCCAGCAGCTTGGGGCTACCGGGGACCGAGGGGGTTTATGGCTACACCTTC.

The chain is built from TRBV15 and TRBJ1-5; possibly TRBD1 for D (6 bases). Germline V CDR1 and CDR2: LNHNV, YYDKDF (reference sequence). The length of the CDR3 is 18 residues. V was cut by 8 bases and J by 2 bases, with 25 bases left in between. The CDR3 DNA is TGTGCCACCGCTGACGCGGGGGCCTACCGGGGAGGCAATCAGCCCCAGCATTTT. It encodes CATADAGAYRGGNQPQHF.

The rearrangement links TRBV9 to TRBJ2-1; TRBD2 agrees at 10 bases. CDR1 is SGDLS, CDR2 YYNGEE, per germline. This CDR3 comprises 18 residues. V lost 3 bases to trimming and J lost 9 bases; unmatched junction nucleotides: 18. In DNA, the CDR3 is TGTGCCAGCAGCGCCCGGGGTTTGAGTAGCGGGGGGACGGGTGAGCAGTTCTTC. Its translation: CASSARGLSSGGTGEQFF.

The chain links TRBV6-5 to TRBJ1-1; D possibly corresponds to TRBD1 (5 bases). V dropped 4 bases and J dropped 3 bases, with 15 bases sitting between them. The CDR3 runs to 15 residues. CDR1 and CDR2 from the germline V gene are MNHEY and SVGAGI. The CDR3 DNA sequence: TGTGCCAGCAGTTTCTTAGGGGCTTCGGACACTGAAGCTTTCTTT. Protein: CASSFLGASDTEAFF.

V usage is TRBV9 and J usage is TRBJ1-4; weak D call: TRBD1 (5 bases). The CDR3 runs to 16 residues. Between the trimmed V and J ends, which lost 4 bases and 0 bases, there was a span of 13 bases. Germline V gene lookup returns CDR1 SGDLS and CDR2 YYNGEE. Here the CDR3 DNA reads TGTGCCAGCAGCTCCCTCTCGACAGCAACTAATGAAAAACTGTTTTTT. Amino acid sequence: CASSSLSTATNEKLFF.

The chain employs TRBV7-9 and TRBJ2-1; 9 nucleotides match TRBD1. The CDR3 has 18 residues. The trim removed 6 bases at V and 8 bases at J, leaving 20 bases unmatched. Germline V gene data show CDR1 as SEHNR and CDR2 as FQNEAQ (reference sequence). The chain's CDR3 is CASSVGREGGQGGDEQFF. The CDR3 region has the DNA TGTGCCAGCAGTGTAGGGAGAGAGGGGGGACAGGGAGGGGATGAGCAGTTCTTC.

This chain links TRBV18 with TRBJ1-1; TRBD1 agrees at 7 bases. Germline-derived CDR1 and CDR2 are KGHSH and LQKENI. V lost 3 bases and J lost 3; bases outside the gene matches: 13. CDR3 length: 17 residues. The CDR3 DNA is TGTGCCAGCTCACCGAGACAGGGTGGTATCGGGGACACTGAAGCTTTCTTT. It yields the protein CASSPRQGGIGDTEAFF.

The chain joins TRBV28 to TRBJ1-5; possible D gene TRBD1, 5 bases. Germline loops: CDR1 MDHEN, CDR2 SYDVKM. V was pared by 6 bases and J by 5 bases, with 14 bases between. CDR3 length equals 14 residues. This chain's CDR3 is CASRPQGSYQPQHF. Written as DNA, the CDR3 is TGTGCCAGCAGGCCTCAGGGTTCGTATCAGCCCCAGCATTTT.

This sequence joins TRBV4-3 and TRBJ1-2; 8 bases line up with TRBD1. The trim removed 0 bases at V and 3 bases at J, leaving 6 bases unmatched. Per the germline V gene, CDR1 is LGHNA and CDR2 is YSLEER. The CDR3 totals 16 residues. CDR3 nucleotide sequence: TGCGCCAGCAGCCAAGATCTGGAGACAGGGGACTATGGCTACACCTTC. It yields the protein CASSQDLETGDYGYTF.

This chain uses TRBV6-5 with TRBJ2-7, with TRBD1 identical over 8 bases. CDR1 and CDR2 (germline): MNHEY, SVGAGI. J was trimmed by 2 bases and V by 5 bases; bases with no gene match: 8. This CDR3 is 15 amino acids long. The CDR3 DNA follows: TGTGCCAGCAGTAGCGGACAGGGTAGCGCCTACGAGCAGTACTTC. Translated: CASSSGQGSAYEQYF.

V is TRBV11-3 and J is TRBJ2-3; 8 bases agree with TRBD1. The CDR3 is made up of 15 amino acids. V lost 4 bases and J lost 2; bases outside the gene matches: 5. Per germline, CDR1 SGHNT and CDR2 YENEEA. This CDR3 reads CASSSRQGSTDTQYF. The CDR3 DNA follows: TGTGCCAGCAGCTCTCGACAGGGGTCCACAGATACGCAGTATTTT.

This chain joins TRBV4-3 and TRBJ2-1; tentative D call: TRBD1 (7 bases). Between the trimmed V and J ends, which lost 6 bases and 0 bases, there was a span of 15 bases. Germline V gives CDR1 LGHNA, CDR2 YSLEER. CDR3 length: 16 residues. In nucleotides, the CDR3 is TGCGCCAGCAGGCTGGAGGGGGCCAACTCCTACAATGAGCAGTTCTTC. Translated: CASRLEGANSYNEQFF.

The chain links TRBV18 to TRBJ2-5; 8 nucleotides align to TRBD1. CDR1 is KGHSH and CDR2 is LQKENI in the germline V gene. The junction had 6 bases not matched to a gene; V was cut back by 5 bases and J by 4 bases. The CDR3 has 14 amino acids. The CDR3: CASSSRQGLETQYF. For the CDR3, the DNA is TGTGCCAGCTCATCACGACAGGGGTTAGAGACCCAGTACTTC.